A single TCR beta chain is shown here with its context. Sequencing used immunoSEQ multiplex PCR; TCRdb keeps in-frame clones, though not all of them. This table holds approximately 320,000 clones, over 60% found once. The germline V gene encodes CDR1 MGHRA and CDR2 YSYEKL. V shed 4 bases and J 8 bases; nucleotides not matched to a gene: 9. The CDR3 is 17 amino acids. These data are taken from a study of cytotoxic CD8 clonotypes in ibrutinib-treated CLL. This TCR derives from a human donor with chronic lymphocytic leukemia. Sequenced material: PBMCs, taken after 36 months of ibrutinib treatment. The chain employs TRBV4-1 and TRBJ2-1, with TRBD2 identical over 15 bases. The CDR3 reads CASSRGLAGGDMDEQFF. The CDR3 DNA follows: TGCGCCAGCAGCCGCGGACTAGCGGGGGGGGACATGGATGAGCAGTTCTTC.